The present TCR beta chain was sequenced within a study of vaccination effects on CD4 cells after COVID-19. Study information: Post-vaccine draws lagged the second dose by a median of 72 days. Study-wide results and limits: Whether induced by infection or by vaccine, clones showed marked clonal contraction late after vaccination.

With the ViraFEST assay, the study expanded antigen-specific CD4+ T cells using viral peptide pools, then sequenced them. CD4+ T cell isolation took place after 10 days of culture. The participants, recipients of two vaccine doses, got either BNT162b2 or mRNA-1273. IL-2 medium supplanted half the medium on days 3 and 7. A remark on this clone: The antigen remains unidentified.

This CDR3 is 13 amino acids long. Germline V gene sequence: CDR1 LNHDA, CDR2 SQIVND (reference sequence). Deletions cut 7 bases from V and 7 bases from J, with 14 bases between. Clones were read by immunoSEQ multiplex PCR, and TCRdb kept only the in-frame ones, dropping some. The sample shows roughly 56,000 clones, less than 80% of them seen only once. The chain employs TRBV19 and TRBJ1-5; D is unresolved. The sequence came from a human donor who received a COVID-19 vaccine. The sequencing here drew on CD4+ T cells from PBMCs cultured with HCoV-229E spike peptides, taken after COVID-19 vaccination. The CDR3 loop reads CASNGEEFQPQHF. DNA for the CDR3: TGTGCCAGTAATGGGGAGGAATTCCAGCCCCAGCATTTT.